Shown below are 18 T cell receptor beta chains from a single sample sequenced in a study of CD8 T cells in ankylosing spondylitis. In TCRdb, the 5' RACE reads were re-called with MiXCR into one record per CDR3 protein. The data hold about 160,000 distinct CDR3 sequences, with around 19% observed a single time. The specimen sequenced was blood, either unsorted or a sorted T cell fraction (not recorded which). The receptor source for this set is a male donor with ankylosing spondylitis or in good health (not recorded which).

There are many counts of this clonotype. CDR3 DNA sequence: TGCGCCAGCAAGGAACAGGTTAACACCGGGGAGCTGTTTTTT. This translates into CASKEQVNTGELFF. The J gene is TRBJ2-2, the V gene TRBV5-1, with a tentative D call TRBD1 (5 bases). Trimming took 6 bases from V and 2 from J, leaving 11 bases between them. Germline CDR1 SGHRS, CDR2 YFSETQ. CDR3 size: 14 residues.

This clonotype was detected many times. The junction does not match germline at one end; this may be a read error. V usage is TRBV5-5 and J usage is TRBJ2-1; 11 bases are a match to TRBD2. Germline loops: CDR1 SGHKS, CDR2 YYEKEE (reference sequence). This CDR3 comprises 15 residues. The CDR3 DNA reads TGTACCAGCAGCCTCACTAGCGGGAGCGATGGGGAGCAGTTCTTC. The encoded protein is CTSSLTSGSDGEQFF.

The chain employs TRBV29-1 and TRBJ2-5, with 7 bases aligning to TRBD1. V shed 0 bases and J 9 bases; nucleotides not matched to a gene: 13. CDR1 is SQVTM, CDR2 ANQGSEA, per germline. This CDR3 comprises 15 residues. The CDR3 DNA is TGCAGCGTTGAAGATCGACAGGGATCAGGTTGGGCCCAGTACTTC. The encoded protein is CSVEDRQGSGWAQYF. The full variable domain, completed using reference TRBV29-1 and TRBJ2-5, is SAVISQKPSRDICQRGTSLTIQCQVDSQVTMMFWYRQQPGQSLTLIATANQGSEATYESGFVIDKFPISRPNLTFSTLTVSNMSPEDSSIYLCSVEDRQGSGWAQYFGPGTRLLVL.

In its sample, this clonotype was seen many times. The chain couples TRBV20-1 to TRBJ1-5, with unresolved D. Germline V gene lookup returns CDR1 DFQATT and CDR2 SNEGSKA (reference sequence). V was clipped by 7 bases and J by 7 bases, with 5 bases between them. This CDR3 comprises 9 residues. CDR3 protein: CSVGQPQHF. The CDR3 DNA is TGCAGTGTTGGGCAGCCCCAGCATTTT.

CDR3 protein: CSVAGLAAFYNEQFF. The CDR3 bases are TGCAGCGTCGCTGGACTAGCGGCATTCTACAATGAGCAGTTCTTC. This chain links TRBV29-1 with TRBJ2-1; TRBD2 agrees at 10 bases. CDR1 and CDR2 (germline): SQVTM, ANQGSEA. The CDR3 loop spans 15 amino acids. Unmatched junction bases numbered 8, after V lost 6 bases and J lost 3 bases.

This clonotype was observed at least ten times. This chain connects TRBV5-1 to TRBJ2-1; perhaps TRBD1 as D (6 bases). With 4 bases removed from V and 9 bases from J, the gap between germline ends came to 14 bases. This CDR3 is built from 13 residues. Germline CDR1 reads SGHRS; CDR2 reads YFSETQ. Here the CDR3 reads CASSPGTILEQFF. The DNA for the CDR3 is TGCGCCAGCAGCCCCGGGACAATACTTGAGCAGTTCTTC.

J is TRBJ2-3 and V is TRBV5-1; D not resolved. CDR1 SGHRS and CDR2 YFSETQ come from the germline V gene. CDR3 size: 14 residues. The V and J ends lost 1 base and 5 bases respectively, with 11 bases between them. The CDR3 DNA sequence: TGCGCCAGCAGCTTGCGACCCGGTGAAGATACGCAGTATTTT. Its protein is CASSLRPGEDTQYF. The full variable domain, in which reference TRBV5-1 and TRBJ2-3 provide the parts outside the CDR3, is KAGVTQTPRYLIKTRGQQVTLSCSPISGHRSVSWYQQTPGQGLQFLFEYFSETQRNKGNFPGRFSGRQFSNSRSEMNVSTLELGDSALYLCASSLRPGEDTQYFGPGTRLTVL.

V usage is TRBV29-1 and J usage is TRBJ1-1; D not certain. Germline V gene data show CDR1 as SQVTM and CDR2 as ANQGSEA. The CDR3 totals 14 residues. With 6 bases removed from V and 3 bases from J, the gap between germline ends came to 17 bases. CDR3 loop: CSVCSEWEDTEAFF. DNA of the CDR3: TGCAGCGTGTGCTCAGAATGGGAGGACACTGAAGCTTTCTTT.

There are many counts of this clonotype. The chain combines TRBV7-9 with TRBJ2-2; no reliable D call. This CDR3 has 15 amino acids. From germline, CDR1 is SEHNR and CDR2 FQNEAQ (reference sequence). With 1 base removed from V and 0 bases from J, the gap between germline ends came to 6 bases. CDR3 sequence reads: CASSLVGSNTGELFF. CDR3 in DNA: TGTGCCAGCAGCTTAGTAGGATCGAACACCGGGGAGCTGTTTTTT.

CDR3 nucleotides: TGCAGCGTTGACCGCGAGGGCGAGCAGTACTTC. This codes for CSVDREGEQYF. J is TRBJ2-7 and V is TRBV29-1, with D tentatively TRBD2 (5 bases). This CDR3 has 11 residues. Germline lookup yields CDR1 SQVTM and CDR2 ANQGSEA. Trimming took off 3 bases at V and 6 bases at J, with 9 bases between the two ends.

The J gene is TRBJ2-2, the V gene TRBV4-1; D may correspond to TRBD1 or TRBD2 (5 bases each). There are 16 residues in the CDR3. Between the trimmed V and J ends, which lost 6 bases and 7 bases, there was a span of 21 bases. The germline CDR1 and CDR2 sequences are MGHRA and YSYEKL. CDR3 sequence: CASRPPGAARDGELFF. The CDR3 nucleotides are TGCGCCAGCAGACCGCCCGGGGCGGCCAGAGACGGGGAGCTGTTTTTT.

The CDR3 DNA reads as TGTGCCTGCCGACTAGCGGGAGTAGCCACAGATACGCAGTATTTT. Protein sequence: CACRLAGVATDTQYF. The rearrangement joins TRBV30 to TRBJ2-3; 12 bases are a match to TRBD2. Germline CDR1 reads GTSNPN; CDR2 reads SVGIG (reference sequence). The CDR3 runs to 15 residues. After removal of 6 bases from V and 2 bases from J, the junction contained 6 bases not matched to a gene.

The chain joins TRBV2 to TRBJ2-4; 7 positions match TRBD2. J lost 3 bases, V lost 7 bases, and 3 bases had no gene match. Germline V lookup: CDR1 SNHLY, CDR2 FYNNEI. This CDR3 has 13 residues. In DNA, the CDR3 is TGTGCCAGCACCCGGGGGGTCAAAAACATTCAGTACTTC. Protein: CASTRGVKNIQYF.

The table lists this clonotype with many counts. The V call is TRBV20-1, the J call TRBJ1-1, with D possibly TRBD1 on 5 matching bases. The CDR3 runs to 13 residues. Trimming cost V 3 bases and J 3 bases, with 11 bases left between them. The germline CDR1 and CDR2 sequences are DFQATT and SNEGSKA (reference sequence). The CDR3 region has the DNA TGCAGTGCTAGGCAGGGTTCGTACACTGAAGCTTTCTTT. Translating gives CSARQGSYTEAFF.

This clonotype was counted many times. The chain couples TRBV5-1 to TRBJ2-1; D is ambiguous. Trimming left V 1 base short and J 1 base short, with 12 bases between. There are 16 residues in the CDR3. The germline gives CDR1 SGHRS, CDR2 YFSETQ. In DNA, the CDR3 is TGCGCCAGCAGCTTGAGACTGGCGTCTTCCTACAATGAGCAGTTCTTC. Amino acids: CASSLRLASSYNEQFF.

This clonotype was counted at least ten times. This rearrangement joins TRBV28 to TRBJ2-7, with D tentatively TRBD2 (5 bases). In germline, CDR1 is MDHEN, CDR2 SYDVKM. The germline V and J ends were trimmed by 6 bases and 0 bases, with 12 bases remaining between them. This CDR3 has 14 amino acids. In nucleotides, the CDR3 is TGTGCCAGCAGAACCCCCGGGAACTCCTACGAGCAGTACTTC. Translated: CASRTPGNSYEQYF.

Many counts were recorded for this clonotype. The chain uses TRBV20-1 and TRBJ2-3; D remains ambiguous. V was pared by 3 bases and J by 6 bases, with 10 bases between. The CDR3 length is 12 residues. CDR1 DFQATT and CDR2 SNEGSKA come from the germline V gene (reference sequence). CDR3 in amino acids: CSASAVDDTQYF. The CDR3 bases are TGCAGTGCTAGTGCGGTTGACGATACGCAGTATTTT.

This clonotype came up a few times. The V call is TRBV28, the J call TRBJ1-1; D perhaps matches TRBD1 (5 bases). This CDR3 spans 13 amino acids. Germline CDR1 MDHEN, CDR2 SYDVKM. V was shortened by 8 bases and J by 0 bases, with 10 bases between the two germline ends. CDR3: CASGRDVNTEAFF. The CDR3 nucleotides read TGTGCCAGCGGCAGGGACGTGAACACTGAAGCTTTCTTT.